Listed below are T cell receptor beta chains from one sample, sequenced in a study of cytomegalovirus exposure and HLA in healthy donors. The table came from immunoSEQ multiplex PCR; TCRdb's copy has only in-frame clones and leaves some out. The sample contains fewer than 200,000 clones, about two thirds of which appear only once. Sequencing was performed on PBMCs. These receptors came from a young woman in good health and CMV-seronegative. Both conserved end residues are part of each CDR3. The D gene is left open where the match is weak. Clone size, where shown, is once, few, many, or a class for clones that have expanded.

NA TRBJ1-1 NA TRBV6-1 TGTGCCAGCAGGGTTGCAGGGAACACTGAAGCTTTCTTT CASRVAGNTEAFF
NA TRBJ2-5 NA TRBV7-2 TGTGCCAGCAGACCGGAGACGGAGACCCAGTACTTC CASRPETETQYF
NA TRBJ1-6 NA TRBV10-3 TGTGCCATCAGTGAGACGCTGGGGGAGGACTATAATTCACCCCTCCACTTT CAISETLGEDYNSPLHF
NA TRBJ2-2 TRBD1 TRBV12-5 TGTGCTAGTGGTACGGGGACAGGGGCTCGGACCGGGGAGCTGTTTTTT CASGTGTGARTGELFF
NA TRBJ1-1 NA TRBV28 TGTGCCAGCAGCCCTTTGGACAGTGGGAACACTGAAGCTTTCTTT CASSPLDSGNTEAFF
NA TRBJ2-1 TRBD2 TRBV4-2 TGTGCCAGCAGCCAAGGGGGAGGGGCGATGGATGAGCAGTTCTTC CASSQGGGAMDEQFF
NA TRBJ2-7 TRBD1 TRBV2 TGTGCCAGCCTCCCCCGACAGGGGACCTACGAGCAGTACTTC CASLPRQGTYEQYF
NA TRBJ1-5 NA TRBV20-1 TGCAGTGCTAGAGCTAACCCCCAGCATTTT CSARANPQHF
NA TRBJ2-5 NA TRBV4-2 TGTGCCAGCAGCCAAGATCCCGACAGACAAGAGACCCAGTACTTC CASSQDPDRQETQYF
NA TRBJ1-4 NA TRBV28 TGTGCCAGCAGACCTAGAGGGCTCCTTGCAACTAATGAAAAACTGTTTTTT CASRPRGLLATNEKLFF
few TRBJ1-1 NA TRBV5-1 TGCGCCAGCAGCCACAGGGTTTTGGACACTGAAGCTTTCTTT CASSHRVLDTEAFF
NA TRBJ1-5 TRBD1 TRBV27 TGTGCCAGCAGTTCCCTCGGCCCCACAGGGGGCAATCAGCCCCAGCATTTT CASSSLGPTGGNQPQHF
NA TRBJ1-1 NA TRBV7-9 TGTGCCAGCAGCCTCCAAGCGAACACTGAAGCTTTCTTT CASSLQANTEAFF
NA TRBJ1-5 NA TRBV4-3 TGCGCCAGCAGCCAAGTCTACCGACTCGCGGGTGACCAGCCCCAGCATTTT CASSQVYRLAGDQPQHF
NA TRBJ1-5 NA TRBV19 TGTGCCAGTGCCCAGGCGTCCCAGCCCCAGCATTTT CASAQASQPQHF
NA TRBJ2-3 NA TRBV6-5 TGTGCCAGCAGCCACACGGGAGAAAGCACAGATACGCAGTATTTT CASSHTGESTDTQYF
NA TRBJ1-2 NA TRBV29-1 TGCAGCGTTGAAAAAGGGAGCTATGGCTACACCTTC CSVEKGSYGYTF
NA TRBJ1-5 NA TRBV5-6 TGTGCCAGCAGCTTGATGGGCCTTGGGGCTCAGCCCCAGCATTTT CASSLMGLGAQPQHF
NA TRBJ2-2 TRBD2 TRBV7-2 TGTGCCAGCAGGCCGACTAGCGGGGGGAACACCGGGGAGCTGTTTTTT CASRPTSGGNTGELFF
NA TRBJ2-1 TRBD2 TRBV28 TGTGCCGCGGGGGAGGGGATCTCCTACAATGAGCAGTTCTTC CAAGEGISYNEQFF
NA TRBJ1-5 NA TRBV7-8 TGTGCCAGCAGCTTGCGACAGTATAGCAATCAGCCCCAGCATTTT CASSLRQYSNQPQHF
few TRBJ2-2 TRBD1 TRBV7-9 TGTGCCAGCAGCCCCCGGGACAGGCGGAACGGGGAGCTGTTTTTT CASSPRDRRNGELFF
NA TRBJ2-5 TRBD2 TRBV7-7 TGTGCCAGCAGTCCACTAGCGGGGGGACCCCAAGAGACCCAGTACTTC CASSPLAGGPQETQYF
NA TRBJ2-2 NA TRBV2 TGTGCCAGCCGACAGGTGAACACCGGGGAGCTGTTTTTT CASRQVNTGELFF
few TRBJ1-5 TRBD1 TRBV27 TGTGCCAGCAGTTTCTCCCGACAGGGGCGTCGTCATTTT CASSFSRQGRRHF
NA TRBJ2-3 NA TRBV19 TGTGCCAGTAGTATAATAAGCACTAGCACAGATACGCAGTATTTT CASSIISTSTDTQYF
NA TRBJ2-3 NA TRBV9 TGTGCCAGCAGCGTAGAGCCTCTAGGACCGGGACTCACAGATACGCAGTATTTT CASSVEPLGPGLTDTQYF
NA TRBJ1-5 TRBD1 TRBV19 TGTGCCAGTAGTATCTTAGGGGGCCGGGAGGGTCAGCCCCAGCATTTT CASSILGGREGQPQHF
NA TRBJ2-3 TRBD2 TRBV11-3 TGTGCCAGCAGCTTAGGACCACTAGCGGGACCAGATACGCAGTATTTT CASSLGPLAGPDTQYF
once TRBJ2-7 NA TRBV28 TGTGCCAGCAGAGCCCTGGGACAAAGCTCCTACGAGCAGTACTTC CASRALGQSSYEQYF
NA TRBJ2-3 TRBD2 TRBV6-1 TGTGCCAGCGGGACTAGCGGTACAGATACGCAGTATTTT CASGTSGTDTQYF
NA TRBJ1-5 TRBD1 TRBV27 TGTGCCAGCAGTCAAGGGACAGGGGGGAGCAATCAGCCCCAGCATTTT CASSQGTGGSNQPQHF
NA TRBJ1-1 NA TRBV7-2 TGTGCCAGCAGCTTAGCCACATCGAACACTGAAGCTTTCTTT CASSLATSNTEAFF
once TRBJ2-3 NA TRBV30 TGTGCCTGGAGTTTTCCGAGCACAGATACGCAGTATTTT CAWSFPSTDTQYF
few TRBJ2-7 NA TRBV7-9 TGTGCCAGCAGCTTATTCGGCGGTACCTACGAGCAGTACTTC CASSLFGGTYEQYF
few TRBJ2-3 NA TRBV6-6 TGTGCCAGCAGGGGACTTACTAGCACAGATACGCAGTATTTT CASRGLTSTDTQYF
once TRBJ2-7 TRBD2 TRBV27 TGTGCCAGCAGTTTAAAGGCTAGCGGGTACGAGCAGTACTTC CASSLKASGYEQYF
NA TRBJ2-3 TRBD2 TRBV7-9 TGTGCCACAATCCCGGCGGGAGGAGATACGCAGTATTTT CATIPAGGDTQYF
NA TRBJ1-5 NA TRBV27 TGTGCCAGCAGTTTTAACAGGGCGCAGCCCCAGCATTTT CASSFNRAQPQHF
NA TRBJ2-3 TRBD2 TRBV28 TGTGCCAGCAGTTTCCCCTCGGGGGGGCCCGGCGCAGATACGCAGTATTTT CASSFPSGGPGADTQYF
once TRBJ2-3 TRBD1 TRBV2 TGTGCCAAACAGGGGGCGGTTACAGATACGCAGTATTTT CAKQGAVTDTQYF
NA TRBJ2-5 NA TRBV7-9 TGTGCCAGCAGCTTAGCGCAATCTAGAGAGACCCAGTACTTC CASSLAQSRETQYF
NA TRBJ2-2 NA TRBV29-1 TGCAGCGTTGAGAACACGAACACCGGGGAGCTGTTTTTT CSVENTNTGELFF
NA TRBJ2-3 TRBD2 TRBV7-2 TGTGCCAGCGGCTGGGAGGTACTAGCGGACACAGATACGCAGTATTTT CASGWEVLADTDTQYF
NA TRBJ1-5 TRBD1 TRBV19 TGTGCCAGTAGTATCCCCGACAGGGTTGGTCAGCCCCAGCATTTT CASSIPDRVGQPQHF
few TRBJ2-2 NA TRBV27 TGTGCCAGCAGTTTATACCTCGGGGGAGGCACCGGGGAGCTGTTTTTT CASSLYLGGGTGELFF
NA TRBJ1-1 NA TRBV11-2 TGTGCCAGCAGCTTAGAGGGTCAGGGGACCACTGAAGCTTTCTTT CASSLEGQGTTEAFF
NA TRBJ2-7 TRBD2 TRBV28 TGTGCCAGCACAGGACTAGCAACTTACGAGCAGTACTTC CASTGLATYEQYF
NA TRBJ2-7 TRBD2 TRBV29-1 TGCAGCGTAGGGACTAGCGGGATCTCCTACGAGCAGTACTTC CSVGTSGISYEQYF
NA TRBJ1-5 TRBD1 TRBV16 TGTGCCAGCAGCCAAGACAGGGCTAGCAATCAGCCCCAGCATTTT CASSQDRASNQPQHF
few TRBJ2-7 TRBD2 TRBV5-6 TGTGCCAGCAGCTTGGGGACTAGCGGATACGAGCAGTACTTC CASSLGTSGYEQYF
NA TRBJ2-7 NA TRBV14 TGTGCCAGCAGCCTTAGAAGTCGGCTAGACGAGCAGTACTTC CASSLRSRLDEQYF
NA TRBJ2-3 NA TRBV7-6 TGTGCCAGCAGCTTAGCCCGGGACACAGATACGCAGTATTTT CASSLARDTDTQYF
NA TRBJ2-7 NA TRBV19 TGTGCCAGTAGTAGGGGGAGGCACAACAGCGGCGAGCAGTACTTC CASSRGRHNSGEQYF
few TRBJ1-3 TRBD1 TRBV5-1 TGCGCCAGCAGCTTGGGCACAGGGGGTGACACCATATATTTT CASSLGTGGDTIYF
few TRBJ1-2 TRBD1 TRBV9 TGTGCCAGCAGCCCACCGGGACAGGGGGCCTATGGCTACACCTTC CASSPPGQGAYGYTF
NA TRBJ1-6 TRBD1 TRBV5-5 TGTGCCAGCAGCCCGGGACAGGTTAATTCACCCCTCCACTTT CASSPGQVNSPLHF
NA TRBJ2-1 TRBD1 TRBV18 TGTGCCAGCTCACCAAGCCAGGGGGTCTACAATGAGCAGTTCTTC CASSPSQGVYNEQFF
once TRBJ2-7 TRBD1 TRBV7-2 TGTGCCAGCAGCTTAGTTGGTGCCGGGACAGAACTCTACGAGCAGTACTTC CASSLVGAGTELYEQYF